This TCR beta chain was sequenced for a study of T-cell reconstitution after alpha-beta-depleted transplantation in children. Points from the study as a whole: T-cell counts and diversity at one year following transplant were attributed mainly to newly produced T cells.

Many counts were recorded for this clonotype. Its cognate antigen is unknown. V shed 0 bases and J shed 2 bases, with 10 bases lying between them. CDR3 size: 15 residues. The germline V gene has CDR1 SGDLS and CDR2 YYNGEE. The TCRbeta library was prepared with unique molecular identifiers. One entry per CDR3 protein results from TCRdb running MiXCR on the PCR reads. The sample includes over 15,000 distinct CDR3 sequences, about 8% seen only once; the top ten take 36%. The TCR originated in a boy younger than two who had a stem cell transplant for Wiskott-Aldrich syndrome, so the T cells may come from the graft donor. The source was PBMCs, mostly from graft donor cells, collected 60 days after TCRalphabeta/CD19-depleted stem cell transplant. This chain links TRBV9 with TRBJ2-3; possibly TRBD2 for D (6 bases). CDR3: CASSVGGTFTDTQYF. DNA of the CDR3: TGTGCCAGCAGCGTAGGCGGGACCTTCACAGATACGCAGTATTTT.